The present T cell receptor beta chain was sequenced within a study of metastatic and nonmetastatic thyroid tumors. In the study overall: Blood and tumor or nodule tissue repertoires from malignant and benign thyroid patients were compared. Overall study results and limits: The study reportedly found significantly higher TCR beta diversity in malignant thyroid tumors than benign nodules, in blood and tumor.

Every patient was untreated before thyroid surgery. The CDR3 is 14 residues long. The germline V gene has CDR1 SGHRS and CDR2 YFSETQ. V lost 2 bases and J lost 2, with 8 bases in between. Authors' analysis steps: Differences in CDR3 between clinicopathological groups were drawn on to build a classifier intended to discriminate distant-metastatic papillary thyroid cancer patients. Using MiXCR, TCRdb reanalyzed the PCR reads. Clone size and V and J calls follow TCRdb, not the original study. The sample has 15,000 or so clones, approximately 14% seen once. This clone showed up many times. Its target is not known.

This sequence originates from a female donor with papillary thyroid cancer or a benign thyroid nodule (not recorded which). Some clones in this sample may be carry-over from other donors' samples. The sequenced sample was blood. The chain employs TRBV5-1 and TRBJ2-1; D may be TRBD1 (6 bases). The CDR3 here is CASSFSGAYNEQFF. DNA for the CDR3: TGCGCCAGCAGCTTTTCAGGGGCCTACAATGAGCAGTTCTTC.